One and the same sample provided the 6 T cell receptor beta chains below, sequenced in a study of T cells in Graves' hyperthyroidism and ophthalmopathy. Amplification targeted TCR beta CDR3 regions from RNA transcripts. HTBI primers were the set used in a first-round RT-PCR of the TCR CDR3. One entry per CDR3 protein, called by TCRdb with MiXCR from the multiplex PCR reads. The sample contains 750,000 to 900,000 distinct CDR3 sequences, 35% to 45% of which appear only once. The sequencing input was blood. The receptors shown here come from a young man with Graves' hyperthyroidism.

This clonotype occurred a few times. V gene TRBV5-1 combines with J gene TRBJ2-7; D is possibly TRBD2 (5 bases). Between the trimmed V and J ends, which lost 0 bases and 5 bases, there was a span of 15 bases. Germline lookup yields CDR1 SGHRS and CDR2 YFSETQ. The CDR3 has 15 amino acids. The CDR3 region is CASSLEAEGWDEQYF. The CDR3 DNA sequence: TGCGCCAGCAGCTTGGAGGCCGAGGGTTGGGACGAGCAGTACTTC.

The chain employs TRBV29-1 and TRBJ1-2; 9 nucleotides agree with TRBD1. The CDR3 runs 13 residues. Germline CDR1 SQVTM, CDR2 ANQGSEA. With 7 bases clipped from V and 3 bases from J, the junction kept 6 bases outside the gene matches. The CDR3 protein is CSEPTGGYYGYTF. The CDR3 DNA is TGCAGCGAACCCACAGGGGGCTACTATGGCTACACCTTC.

The chain employs TRBV2 and TRBJ1-2; D possibly corresponds to TRBD1 (6 bases). The CDR3 runs to 14 residues. Germline CDR1 and CDR2: SNHLY and FYNNEI. V lost 3 bases and J 0 bases, leaving 8 bases between the germline ends. CDR3 in DNA: TGTGCCAGCAGTGACAGGGGCACTAACTATGGCTACACCTTC. It translates to CASSDRGTNYGYTF.

This clonotype was seen repeatedly, ten times or more. The chain has TRBV6-1 and TRBJ2-7; D not resolved. This CDR3 spans 13 amino acids. The V gene lost 4 bases and the J gene lost 0 bases, with 7 bases spanning the gap. Germline CDR1 and CDR2: MNHNS and SASEGT. The CDR3 region is CASSGQFSYEQYF. CDR3 coding DNA: TGTGCCAGCAGTGGGCAGTTCTCCTACGAGCAGTACTTC.

The rearrangement joins TRBV20-1 to TRBJ2-5, with D uncertain. The CDR3 has 16 amino acids. CDR1 DFQATT and CDR2 SNEGSKA come from the germline V gene (reference sequence). Trimming removed 3 bases from V and 4 bases from J, with 21 bases in between. CDR3 DNA: TGCAGTGCTAGTCCCTCTTCGGGCGGAAGGACAGAGACCCAGTACTTC. Protein product: CSASPSSGGRTETQYF.

Written as DNA, the CDR3 is TGTGCCAGCAGTTTATCTGACAGGGGGAATGAAAAACTGTTTTTT. Translation: CASSLSDRGNEKLFF. The chain has TRBV12-3 or TRBV12-4 and TRBJ1-4; 9 bases line up with TRBD1. J gave up 5 bases and V 2 bases, and 3 bases lay outside the gene matches. CDR3 length equals 15 residues.